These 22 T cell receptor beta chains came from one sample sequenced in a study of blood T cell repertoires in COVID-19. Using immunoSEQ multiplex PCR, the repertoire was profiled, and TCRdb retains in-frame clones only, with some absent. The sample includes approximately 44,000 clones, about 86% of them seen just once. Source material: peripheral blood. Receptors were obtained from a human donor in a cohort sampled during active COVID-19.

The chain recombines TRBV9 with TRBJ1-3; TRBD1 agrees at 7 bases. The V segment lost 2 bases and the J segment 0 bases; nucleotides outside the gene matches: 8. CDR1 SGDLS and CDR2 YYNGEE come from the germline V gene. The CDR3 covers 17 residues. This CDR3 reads CASSVWDSSYSGNTIYF. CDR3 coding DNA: TGTGCCAGCAGCGTGTGGGACAGCAGCTACTCTGGAAACACCATATATTTT.

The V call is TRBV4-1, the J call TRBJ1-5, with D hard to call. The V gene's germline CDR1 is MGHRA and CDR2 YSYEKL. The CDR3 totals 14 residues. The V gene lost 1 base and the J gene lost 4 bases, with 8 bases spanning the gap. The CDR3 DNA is TGCGCCAGCAGCCAAGGGGCCAAGAATCAGCCCCAGCATTTT. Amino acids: CASSQGAKNQPQHF.

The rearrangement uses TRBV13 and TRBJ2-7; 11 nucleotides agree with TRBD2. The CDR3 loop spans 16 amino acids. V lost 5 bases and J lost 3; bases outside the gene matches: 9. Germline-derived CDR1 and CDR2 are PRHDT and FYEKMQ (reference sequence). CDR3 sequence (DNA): TGTGCCAGCAGCCCGAAGGGAGGGACTAGCGGCTACGAGCAGTACTTC. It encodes CASSPKGGTSGYEQYF.

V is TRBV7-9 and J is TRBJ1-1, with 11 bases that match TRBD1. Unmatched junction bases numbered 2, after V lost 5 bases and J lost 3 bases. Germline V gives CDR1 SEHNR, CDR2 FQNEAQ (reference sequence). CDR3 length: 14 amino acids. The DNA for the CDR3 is TGTGCCAGCAGCCTGGGACAGGGGGACACTGAAGCTTTCTTT. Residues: CASSLGQGDTEAFF.

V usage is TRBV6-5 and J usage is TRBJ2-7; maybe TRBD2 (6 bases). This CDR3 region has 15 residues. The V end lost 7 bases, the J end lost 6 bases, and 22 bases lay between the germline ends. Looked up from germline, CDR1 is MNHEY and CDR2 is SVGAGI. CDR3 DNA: TGTGCCAGCACCTCCAGTTACAGTCTGGGGGGCGAGCAGTACTTC. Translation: CASTSSYSLGGEQYF.

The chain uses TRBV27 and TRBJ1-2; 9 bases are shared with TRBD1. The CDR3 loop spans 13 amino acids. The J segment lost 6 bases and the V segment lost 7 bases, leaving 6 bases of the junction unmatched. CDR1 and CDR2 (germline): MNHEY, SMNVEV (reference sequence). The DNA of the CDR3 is TGTGCCAGCACTCGGGGACAGGGCGATGGCTACACCTTC. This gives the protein CASTRGQGDGYTF.

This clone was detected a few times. This CDR3 reads CATSRDNRESRNSPLHF. The CDR3 region has the DNA TGTGCCACCAGCAGAGATAACAGGGAATCACGGAATTCACCCCTCCACTTT. The V and J genes are TRBV15 and TRBJ1-6; D possibly corresponds to TRBD1 (6 bases). Germline CDR1 LNHNV, CDR2 YYDKDF (reference sequence). V lost 0 bases and J 7 bases, leaving 16 bases between the germline ends. This CDR3 contains 17 residues.

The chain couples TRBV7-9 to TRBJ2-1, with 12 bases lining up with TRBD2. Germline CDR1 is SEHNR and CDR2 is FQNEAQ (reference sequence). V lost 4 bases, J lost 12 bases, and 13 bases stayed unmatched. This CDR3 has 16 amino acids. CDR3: CASSSHAGLAGFVQFF. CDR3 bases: TGTGCCAGCAGCTCTCATGCGGGACTAGCGGGCTTTGTGCAGTTCTTC.

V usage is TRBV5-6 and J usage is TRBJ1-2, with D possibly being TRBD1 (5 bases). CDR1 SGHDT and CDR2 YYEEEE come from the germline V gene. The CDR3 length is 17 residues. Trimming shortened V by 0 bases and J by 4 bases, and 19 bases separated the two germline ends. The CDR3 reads CASSLGSGQGLTYGYTF. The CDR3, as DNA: TGTGCCAGCAGCTTGGGGTCAGGGCAAGGTCTTACCTATGGCTACACCTTC.

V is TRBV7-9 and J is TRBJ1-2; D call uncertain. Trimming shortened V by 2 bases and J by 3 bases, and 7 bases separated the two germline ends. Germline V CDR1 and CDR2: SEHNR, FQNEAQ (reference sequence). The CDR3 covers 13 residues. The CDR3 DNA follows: TGTGCCAGCAGCTTAAACGGAGACTATGGCTACACCTTC. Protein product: CASSLNGDYGYTF.

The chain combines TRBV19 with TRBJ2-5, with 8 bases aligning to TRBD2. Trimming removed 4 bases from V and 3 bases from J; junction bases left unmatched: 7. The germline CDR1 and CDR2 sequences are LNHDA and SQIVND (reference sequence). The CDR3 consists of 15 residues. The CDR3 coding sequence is TGTGCCAGTAGTACCTCCGGGGGGGGAAAAGAGACCCAGTACTTC. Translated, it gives CASSTSGGGKETQYF.

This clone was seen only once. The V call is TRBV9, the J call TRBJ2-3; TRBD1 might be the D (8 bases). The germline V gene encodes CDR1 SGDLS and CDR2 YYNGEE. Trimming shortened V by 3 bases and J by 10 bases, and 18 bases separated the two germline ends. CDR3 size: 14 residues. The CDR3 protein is CASSERDYRGAQYF. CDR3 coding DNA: TGTGCCAGCAGCGAGAGGGACTACAGGGGGGCGCAGTATTTT.

The CDR3 DNA follows: TGCGCCAGCAGCTCGAAGACAGCAACCGGGGAGCTGTTTTTT. This sequence encodes CASSSKTATGELFF. The chain joins TRBV5-1 to TRBJ2-2, with D possibly being TRBD1 (5 bases). Trimming took off 3 bases at V and 5 bases at J, with 11 bases between the two ends. The germline CDR1 and CDR2 sequences are SGHRS and YFSETQ. This CDR3 spans 14 amino acids.

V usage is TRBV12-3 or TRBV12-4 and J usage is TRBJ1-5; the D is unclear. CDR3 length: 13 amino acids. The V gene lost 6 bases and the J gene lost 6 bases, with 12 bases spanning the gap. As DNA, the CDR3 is TGTGCCAGCAGCTACAGTATTGGTCAGCCCCAGCATTTT. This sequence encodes CASSYSIGQPQHF.

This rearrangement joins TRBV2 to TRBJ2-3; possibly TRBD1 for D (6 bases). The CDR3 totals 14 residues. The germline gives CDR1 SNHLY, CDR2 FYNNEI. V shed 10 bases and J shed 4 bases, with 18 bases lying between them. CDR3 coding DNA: TGTGCCACCAGCCCAGGGGAGTGGCCAGATACGCAGTATTTT. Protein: CATSPGEWPDTQYF.

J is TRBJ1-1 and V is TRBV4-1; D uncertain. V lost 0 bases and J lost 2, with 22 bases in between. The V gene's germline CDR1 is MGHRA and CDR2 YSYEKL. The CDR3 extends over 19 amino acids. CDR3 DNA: TGCGCCAGCAGCCAAGATAATATGCGTGTGTACAGTCTAAACACTGAAGCTTTCTTT. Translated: CASSQDNMRVYSLNTEAFF.

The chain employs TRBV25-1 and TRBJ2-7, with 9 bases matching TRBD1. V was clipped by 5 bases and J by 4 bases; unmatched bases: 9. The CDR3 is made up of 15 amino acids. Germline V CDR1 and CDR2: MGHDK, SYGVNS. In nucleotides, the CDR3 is TGTGCCAGCAGTCGAGGACAGGGGAGGAGGTACGAGCAGTACTTC. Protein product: CASSRGQGRRYEQYF.

The CDR3 region has the DNA TGTGCCAGCTCACCACGACTTATCTCTGGAAACACCATATATTTT. It codes for CASSPRLISGNTIYF. The genes are TRBV18 and TRBJ1-3; the D is unclear. This CDR3 is built from 15 residues. Per germline, CDR1 KGHSH and CDR2 LQKENI. V lost 1 base to trimming and J lost 0 bases, with 7 bases between them.

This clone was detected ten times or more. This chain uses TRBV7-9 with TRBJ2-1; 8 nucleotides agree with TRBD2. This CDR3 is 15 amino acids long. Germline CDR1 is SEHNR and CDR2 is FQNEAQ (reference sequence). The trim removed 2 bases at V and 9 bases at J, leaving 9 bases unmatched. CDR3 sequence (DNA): TGTGCCAGCAGCTTATTTGGTAGCGGGGCGGGTGAGCAGTTCTTC. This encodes CASSLFGSGAGEQFF.

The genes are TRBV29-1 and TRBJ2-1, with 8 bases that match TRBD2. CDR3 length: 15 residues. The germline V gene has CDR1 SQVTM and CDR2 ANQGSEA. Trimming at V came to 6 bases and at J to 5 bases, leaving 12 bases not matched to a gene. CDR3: CSVIGALSGDNEQFF. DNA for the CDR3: TGCAGCGTCATCGGAGCCCTTAGCGGGGACAATGAGCAGTTCTTC.

The CDR3 reads CSVEVSGTAYEQYF. The DNA for the CDR3 is TGCAGCGTTGAAGTTTCCGGGACAGCCTACGAGCAGTACTTC. The chain recombines TRBV29-1 with TRBJ2-7; TRBD1 matches at 7 bases. This CDR3 spans 14 amino acids. CDR1 is SQVTM and CDR2 is ANQGSEA in the germline V gene. With 1 base clipped from V and 2 bases from J, the junction kept 5 bases outside the gene matches.

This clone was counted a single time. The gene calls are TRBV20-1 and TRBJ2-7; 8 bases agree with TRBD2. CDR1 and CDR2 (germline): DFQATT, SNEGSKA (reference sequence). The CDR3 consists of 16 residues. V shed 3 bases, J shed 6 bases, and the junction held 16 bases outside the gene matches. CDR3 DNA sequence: TGCAGTGCTAGTCTTATAGGCGGGGGGCGACCTACCGAGCAGTACTTC. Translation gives CSASLIGGGRPTEQYF.